The 21 T cell receptor beta chains given below trace back to one sample, sequenced in a study of shared clonotypes between healthy human individuals. Assay used: immunoSEQ multiplex PCR; TCRdb lists only in-frame clones, some missing. The table has under 2.5 million clones, less than 95% seen once; the top ten hold around 0.4%. Sequences were obtained from naive CD4+ T cells from PBMCs. Subset in this sample: CD45RA+ positively selected. These receptors originate from a man aged 18 to 29 in good health. Some clones in this sample may be carry-over from other donors' samples.

The V gene is TRBV28, the J gene TRBJ1-1; 11 bases are shared with TRBD1. After removal of 9 bases from V and 1 base from J, the junction contained 4 bases not matched to a gene. This CDR3 comprises 14 residues. Germline V gives CDR1 MDHEN, CDR2 SYDVKM. Here the CDR3 reads CASWTGGWNTEAFF. The CDR3 region has the DNA TGTGCCAGTTGGACAGGGGGCTGGAACACTGAAGCTTTCTTT.

The chain links TRBV6-5 to TRBJ1-4; D is undetermined. The V and J ends lost 4 bases and 8 bases respectively, with 11 bases between them. The CDR3 sequence is 13 residues long. Germline V gene lookup returns CDR1 MNHEY and CDR2 SVGAGI. CDR3 sequence: CASSSLRAEKLFF. The CDR3 DNA follows: TGTGCCAGCAGTTCGTTGAGGGCCGAAAAACTGTTTTTT.

This chain joins TRBV6-5 and TRBJ2-2; D call uncertain. The CDR3 is made up of 15 amino acids. Germline lookup yields CDR1 MNHEY and CDR2 SVGAGI. The ends were cut back, 0 bases at V and 2 bases at J, with 7 bases in the middle. The chain's CDR3 is CASSYSKQNTGELFF. The DNA for the CDR3 is TGTGCCAGCAGTTACTCGAAACAAAACACCGGGGAGCTGTTTTTT.

This clone has just one count. The chain has TRBV18 and TRBJ2-1; TRBD2 aligns across 8 bases. CDR3 length: 16 residues. V was clipped by 2 bases and J by 3 bases; unmatched bases: 6. Germline V gives CDR1 KGHSH, CDR2 LQKENI. CDR3 region: CASSPGGGRLYNEQFF. The CDR3 DNA follows: TGTGCCAGCTCACCAGGTGGCGGGAGGCTCTACAATGAGCAGTTCTTC.

The chain employs TRBV19 and TRBJ2-3, with TRBD2 matching over 9 bases. After removal of 7 bases from V and 6 bases from J, the junction contained 5 bases not matched to a gene. The V gene's germline CDR1 is LNHDA and CDR2 SQIVND (reference sequence). The CDR3 covers 13 residues. DNA for the CDR3: TGTGCCAGTAACCTAGCGGGATCGGATACGCAGTATTTT. Its protein is CASNLAGSDTQYF.

This CDR3 reads CASSGQRELVETQYF. CDR3 in DNA: TGTGCCAGCAGTGGTCAGCGGGAGTTGGTGGAGACCCAGTACTTC. The chain links TRBV2 to TRBJ2-5, with 8 bases that match TRBD2. The CDR3 totals 15 residues. The germline CDR1 and CDR2 sequences are SNHLY and FYNNEI. Germline trimming cut 4 bases from V and 5 bases from J; bases unmatched to any gene: 9.

The CDR3, as DNA: TGTGCCAGCAGCTTTCCCGACACAGATACGCAGTATTTT. Amino acid sequence: CASSFPDTDTQYF. V gene TRBV9 combines with J gene TRBJ2-3; D gene unclear. Germline CDR1 is SGDLS and CDR2 is YYNGEE. V lost 4 bases and J 2 bases, leaving 8 bases between the germline ends. This CDR3 spans 13 amino acids.

The genes are TRBV19 and TRBJ1-1; TRBD1 aligns across 8 bases. The germline V gene encodes CDR1 LNHDA and CDR2 SQIVND (reference sequence). V shed 7 bases, J shed 5 bases, and the junction held 6 bases outside the gene matches. This CDR3 is built from 13 residues. The CDR3 DNA reads as TGTGCCAGTACCGACAGGGGTAGGACTGAAGCTTTCTTT. It is translated as CASTDRGRTEAFF.

This clone was counted a single time. The chain joins TRBV5-4 to TRBJ2-5; the D call may be TRBD1 or TRBD2 (5 bases each). With 6 bases removed from V and 5 bases from J, the gap between germline ends came to 20 bases. Germline loops: CDR1 SGHNT, CDR2 YYREEE (reference sequence). The CDR3 has 15 residues. The CDR3 nucleotides read TGTGCCAGCACCAATCGAACAGGCCGAGGGGAGACCCAGTACTTC. This gives the protein CASTNRTGRGETQYF.

The V gene is TRBV7-7, the J gene TRBJ2-5; TRBD2 agrees at 8 bases. CDR1 is SSHAT and CDR2 is FNYEAQ in the germline V gene (reference sequence). The CDR3 totals 14 residues. J gave up 5 bases and V 4 bases, and 6 bases lay outside the gene matches. CDR3 nucleotide sequence: TGTGCCAGCAGCTCGGGACCTAGCGGGGAGACCCAGTACTTC. Amino acids: CASSSGPSGETQYF.

V and J are TRBV6-5 and TRBJ2-7, with unresolved D. CDR3 size: 13 residues. V shed 6 bases and J shed 3 bases, with 12 bases lying between them. Germline-derived CDR1 and CDR2 are MNHEY and SVGAGI. CDR3 coding DNA: TGTGCCAGCAGCGATTCCGGTGGCTACGAGCAGTACTTC. Translating it yields CASSDSGGYEQYF.

The chain uses TRBV28 and TRBJ1-4; D is undetermined. V was cut by 2 bases and J by 5 bases, with 12 bases left in between. This CDR3 comprises 15 residues. Germline V gene data show CDR1 as MDHEN and CDR2 as SYDVKM. The CDR3, as DNA: TGTGCCAGCAGTTTAGTCGGGGTGGAAAATGAAAAACTGTTTTTT. As protein: CASSLVGVENEKLFF.

The J gene is TRBJ2-7, the V gene TRBV19; TRBD2 aligns across 14 bases. The CDR3 contains 19 residues. The V segment lost 3 bases and the J segment 0 bases; nucleotides outside the gene matches: 10. In germline, CDR1 is LNHDA, CDR2 SQIVND (reference sequence). The CDR3, as DNA: TGTGCCAGTAGTATCGGGACTAGCGGGAGTAATCCCCTCTCCTACGAGCAGTACTTC. As protein: CASSIGTSGSNPLSYEQYF.

The chain uses TRBV18 and TRBJ2-1; D unresolved. This CDR3 has 13 amino acids. The V gene lost 2 bases and the J gene lost 8 bases, with 10 bases spanning the gap. Germline loops: CDR1 KGHSH, CDR2 LQKENI. The CDR3 region has the DNA TGTGCCAGCTCACCAACGCAGTTCTATGAGCAGTTCTTC. Protein sequence: CASSPTQFYEQFF.

This clone was counted between two and nine times. V gene TRBV6-1 combines with J gene TRBJ2-2; possibly TRBD2 for D (6 bases). V lost 11 bases to trimming and J lost 6 bases, with 13 bases between them. This CDR3 region has 12 residues. Germline assignment: CDR1 MNHNS and CDR2 SASEGT. CDR3 in DNA: TGTGCCTACCGCAGGGAGGCCGGGGAGCTGTTTTTT. As protein: CAYRREAGELFF.

Points on this clone: Within the sample, other DNA sequences also encode this same CDR3. The rearrangement joins TRBV7-9 to TRBJ1-4; D is unresolved. The CDR3 covers 12 residues. Trimming pared 2 bases from V and 8 bases from J, leaving 6 bases between. Germline CDR1 reads SEHNR; CDR2 reads FQNEAQ (reference sequence). This CDR3 is CASSLPGEKLFF. CDR3 DNA sequence: TGTGCCAGCAGCTTACCCGGGGAAAAACTGTTTTTT.

This clone was seen only once. The gene calls are TRBV5-4 and TRBJ1-1; 9 bases match TRBD1. Germline loops: CDR1 SGHNT, CDR2 YYREEE (reference sequence). V trimming: 4 bases; J trimming: 0 bases; junction bases outside the gene matches: 10. The CDR3 extends over 17 amino acids. In DNA, the CDR3 is TGTGCCAGCAGCCCACCCGGGACAGGGACCATGAACACTGAAGCTTTCTTT. It codes for CASSPPGTGTMNTEAFF.

The rearrangement uses TRBV9 and TRBJ2-7, with unresolved D. This CDR3 region has 14 residues. Germline V gene lookup returns CDR1 SGDLS and CDR2 YYNGEE. The V end lost 4 bases, the J end lost 6 bases, and 17 bases lay between the germline ends. CDR3 protein: CASSPQTTSVEQYF. CDR3 bases: TGTGCCAGCAGCCCCCAGACCACCTCGGTCGAGCAGTACTTC.

V gene TRBV9 combines with J gene TRBJ2-4; 7 bases agree with TRBD2. The CDR3 spans 13 residues. V trimming: 0 bases; J trimming: 12 bases; junction bases outside the gene matches: 6. CDR1 is SGDLS, CDR2 YYNGEE, per germline. CDR3 nucleotide sequence: TGTGCCAGCAGCGTAGAACTAGCGCGGCCTCAGTACTTC. It codes for CASSVELARPQYF.

The rearrangement uses TRBV11-3 and TRBJ2-1; 9 bases agree with TRBD2. This CDR3 region has 15 residues. V lost 4 bases, J lost 2 bases, and 3 bases stayed unmatched. Germline lookup yields CDR1 SGHNT and CDR2 YENEEA. The CDR3 nucleotides are TGTGCCAGCAGCTATAGCGGGAGCCCCTACAATGAGCAGTTCTTC. Amino acid sequence: CASSYSGSPYNEQFF.

This chain links TRBV11-2 with TRBJ2-4; 12 nucleotides agree with TRBD2. V was pared by 0 bases and J by 15 bases, with 9 bases of the junction left unmatched. The germline V gene encodes CDR1 SGHAT and CDR2 FQNNGV. This CDR3 contains 15 residues. CDR3 nucleotide sequence: TGTGCCAGCAGCTTAGAACCTAGCGGGAGGGCCCCATCGTACTTC. Translated, it gives CASSLEPSGRAPSYF.